What follows is one T cell receptor beta chain and its context. Clones were sequenced by immunoSEQ multiplex PCR, and TCRdb holds only the in-frame ones, with some missing. The data hold roughly 40,000 clones, with 70% to 90% observed a single time. The data are from a study of control samples from healthy donors and cancer patients. The V gene lost 0 bases and the J gene lost 4 bases, with 18 bases spanning the gap. Germline values: CDR1 SGHRS, CDR2 YFSETQ. The length of the CDR3 is 17 residues. V gene TRBV5-1 combines with J gene TRBJ2-3; D is unclear. The TCR sequence derives from a man aged 60 to 69 in good health. The source material was blood. The CDR3 bases are TGCGCCAGCAGCTTGGCCCCGACACCCGTATCGGCAGATACGCAGTATTTT. The encoded protein is CASSLAPTPVSADTQYF.